The following is a T cell receptor beta chain sequence with its context. Its matching antigen is unknown. Trimming removed 4 bases at V and 3 bases at J, with 16 bases between. Germline CDR1 reads WNHNN; CDR2 reads SYGVQD (reference sequence). The CDR3 is made up of 16 amino acids. The data derive from a study of cytomegalovirus exposure and HLA in healthy donors. A multiplex PCR was run with 60 Vbeta primers and 13 Jbeta primers. Assay used: immunoSEQ multiplex PCR; TCRdb lists only in-frame clones, some missing. The sample carries about 100,000 clones, approximately 70% recorded once. While unrecorded immune exposures were likely, the donors were nominally healthy when sampled. Overall study results and limits: Fewer N-insertions than the roughly 670-donor mean were reportedly shown by an Asian-associated ancestry cluster in a later analysis. HLA alleles were associated with around 17,000 TCR beta sequences in a later analysis at 0.05 false discovery rate.

The chain combines TRBV10-1 with TRBJ2-1; possible D gene TRBD1, 6 bases. Input material: PBMCs. The TCR originated in a man aged 35-49 years in good health and CMV-seropositive. The CDR3: CASSGLDSKYYNEQFF. The CDR3 region has the DNA TGCGCCAGCAGTGGACTGGACAGCAAATACTACAATGAGCAGTTCTTC.